This T cell receptor (beta chain) stems from a study of cytomegalovirus exposure and HLA in healthy donors. This clone was recorded once. Its matching antigen is unknown. The V end was cut by 8 bases, the J end by 7 bases, with 21 bases between. The CDR3 is 14 amino acids. The V gene's germline CDR1 is WNHNN and CDR2 SYGVQD (reference sequence). The PCR employed 60 Vbeta primers together with 13 Jbeta primers. Profiling relied on immunoSEQ multiplex PCR, and the TCRdb table lists in-frame clones only, not all of them. The data hold 100,000 to 140,000 clones, with around four fifths observed a single time. The study, taken as a whole, reports: TCR beta V- and J-gene trimming was later associated with a missense DCLRE1C variant. The classifier reportedly diagnosed cytomegalovirus status with high specificity and sensitivity.

Sequences were obtained from PBMCs. V usage is TRBV10-1 and J usage is TRBJ2-7; TRBD1 is a possible D gene (5 bases). The sequence was collected from a man aged 25 to 40 in good health and CMV-seronegative. CDR3 sequence (DNA): TGCGCCAGCCGAAGGACAACAGGTTCCGGAGAGCAGTACTTC. Translation gives CASRRTTGSGEQYF.